This is a list of T cell receptor beta chains from one sample in a study of blood T cell repertoires in COVID-19. The data were produced by immunoSEQ multiplex PCR, yet TCRdb's version contains in-frame clones alone and is incomplete. The table has approximately 91,000 clones, roughly 71% seen once; the top ten hold roughly a tenth. Sequenced: peripheral blood. These receptors all come from an elderly woman with acute or convalescent COVID-19. Each CDR3 is given with its conserved first and last residue. A D gene is named only where the DNA matches it firmly. Size is stated for part of the rows, as once, few or many counts, or as a class when the clone is expanded.

V	size	J	D	DNA	CDR3
TRBV28	.	TRBJ1-1	TRBD1	TGTGCCAGCACGAGTTTGGACAGGGTCGCTGAAGCTTTCTTT	CASTSLDRVAEAFF
TRBV3-1/TRBV3-2	.	TRBJ2-7	.	TGTGCCAGCAGCCCCGTATCCTCCTACGAGCAGTACTTC	CASSPVSSYEQYF
TRBV19	few	TRBJ1-1	.	TGTGCCAGCCAAGGGGGATTAAAATTTTTCTTT	CASQGGLKFFF
TRBV7-6	.	TRBJ2-3	.	TGTGCCAGCGGACCGGCGGGGTTTAGCACAGATACGCAGTATTTT	CASGPAGFSTDTQYF
TRBV6-2/TRBV6-3	once	TRBJ2-5	.	TGTGCCAGCAGTTACCCGGAGACCCAGTACTTC	CASSYPETQYF
TRBV19	.	TRBJ2-1	TRBD2	TGTGCCAGTAGTTTTCCGGGACTAGCGAATTACAATGAGCAGTTCTTC	CASSFPGLANYNEQFF
TRBV29-1	.	TRBJ2-7	.	TGCAGCGTCACCTTGGCAGGCCCCTACGAGCAGTACTTC	CSVTLAGPYEQYF
TRBV6-5	.	TRBJ2-5	TRBD2	TGTGCCAGCAGTTACTCAGGTAGCGGGAGGGCCGAGACCCAGTACTTC	CASSYSGSGRAETQYF
TRBV7-2	.	TRBJ1-2	.	TGTGCCAGCAGCCCTGCGAACTATGGCTACACCTTC	CASSPANYGYTF
TRBV11-1	.	TRBJ2-5	TRBD1	TGTGCCAGCAGCTCGGACAGGGGATGGGAGACCCAGTACTTC	CASSSDRGWETQYF
TRBV5-1	.	TRBJ2-7	.	TGCGCCAGCAAGGAGGACGAGCAGTACTTC	CASKEDEQYF
TRBV7-3	few	TRBJ2-5	TRBD1	TGTGCCAGCAGCTTGGGGACAGGGGGCGCGGAGACCCAGTACTTC	CASSLGTGGAETQYF
TRBV7-2	.	TRBJ1-2	TRBD1	TGTGCCAGCAGCAAACCGGGACAGGACGGTGGCTACACCTTC	CASSKPGQDGGYTF